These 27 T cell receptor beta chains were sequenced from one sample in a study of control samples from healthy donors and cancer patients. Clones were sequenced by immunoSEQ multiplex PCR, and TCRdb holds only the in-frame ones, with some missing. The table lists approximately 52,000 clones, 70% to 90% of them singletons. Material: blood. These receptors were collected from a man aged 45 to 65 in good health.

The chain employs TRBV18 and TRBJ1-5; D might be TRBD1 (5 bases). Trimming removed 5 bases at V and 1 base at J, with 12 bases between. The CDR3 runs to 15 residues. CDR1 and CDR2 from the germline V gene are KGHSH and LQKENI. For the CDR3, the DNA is TGTGCCAGCTCAACGGGGGATGGGAGCAATCAGCCCCAGCATTTT. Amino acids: CASSTGDGSNQPQHF.

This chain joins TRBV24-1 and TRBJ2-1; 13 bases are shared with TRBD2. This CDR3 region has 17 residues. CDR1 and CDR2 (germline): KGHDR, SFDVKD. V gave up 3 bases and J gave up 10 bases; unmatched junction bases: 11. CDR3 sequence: CATSDPGLAGAPREQFF. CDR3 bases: TGTGCCACCAGTGATCCAGGACTAGCGGGGGCCCCCAGGGAGCAGTTCTTC.

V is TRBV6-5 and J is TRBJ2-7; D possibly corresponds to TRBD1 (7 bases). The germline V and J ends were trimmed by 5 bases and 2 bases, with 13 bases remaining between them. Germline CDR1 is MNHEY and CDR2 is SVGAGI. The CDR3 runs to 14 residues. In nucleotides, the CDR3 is TGTGCCAGCAGTCTCCAGGGGGGTACCTACGAGCAGTACTTC. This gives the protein CASSLQGGTYEQYF.

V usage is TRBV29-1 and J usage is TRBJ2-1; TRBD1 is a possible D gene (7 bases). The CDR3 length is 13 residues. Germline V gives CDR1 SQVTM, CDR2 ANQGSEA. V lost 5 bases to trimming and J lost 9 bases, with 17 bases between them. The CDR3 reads CSVLKTGRIEQFF. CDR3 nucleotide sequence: TGCAGCGTTCTAAAGACAGGGAGGATTGAGCAGTTCTTC.

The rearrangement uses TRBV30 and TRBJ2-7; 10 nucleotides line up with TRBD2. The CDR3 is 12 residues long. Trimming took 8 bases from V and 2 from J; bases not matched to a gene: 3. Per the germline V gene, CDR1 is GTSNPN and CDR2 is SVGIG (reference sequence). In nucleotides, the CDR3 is TGTGCCAGCCTAGCGGGAGCCTACGAGCAGTACTTC. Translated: CASLAGAYEQYF.

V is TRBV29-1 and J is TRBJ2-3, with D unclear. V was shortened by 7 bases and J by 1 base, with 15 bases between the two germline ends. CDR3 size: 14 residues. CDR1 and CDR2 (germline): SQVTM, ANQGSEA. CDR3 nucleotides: TGCAGCGGCCAACTCCAGGCAGGCACAGATACGCAGTATTTT. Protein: CSGQLQAGTDTQYF.

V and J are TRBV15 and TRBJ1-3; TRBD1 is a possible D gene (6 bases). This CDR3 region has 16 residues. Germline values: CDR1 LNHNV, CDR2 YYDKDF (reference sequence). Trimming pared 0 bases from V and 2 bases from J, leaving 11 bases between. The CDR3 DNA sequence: TGTGCCACCAGCAGAGATTCGCCAGGGGCTGGAAACACCATATATTTT. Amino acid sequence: CATSRDSPGAGNTIYF.

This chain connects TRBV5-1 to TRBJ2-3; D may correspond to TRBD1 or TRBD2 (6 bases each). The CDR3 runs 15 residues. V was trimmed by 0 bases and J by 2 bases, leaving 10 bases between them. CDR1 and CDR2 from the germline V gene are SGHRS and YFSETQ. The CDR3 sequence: CASSLAWGATDTQYF. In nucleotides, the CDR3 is TGCGCCAGCAGCTTGGCGTGGGGGGCCACAGATACGCAGTATTTT.

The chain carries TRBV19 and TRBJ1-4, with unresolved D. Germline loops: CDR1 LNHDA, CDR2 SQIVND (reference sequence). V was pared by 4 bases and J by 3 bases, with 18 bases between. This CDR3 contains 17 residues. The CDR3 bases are TGTGCCAGTAGTACAACGGCCCGGGGTGCAGCTAATGAAAAACTGTTTTTT. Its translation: CASSTTARGAANEKLFF.

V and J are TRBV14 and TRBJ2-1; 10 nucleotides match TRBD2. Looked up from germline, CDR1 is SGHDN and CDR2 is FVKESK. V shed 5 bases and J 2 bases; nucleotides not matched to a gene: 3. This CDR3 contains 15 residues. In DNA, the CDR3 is TGTGCCAGCAGCACACTAGCGGGGACCTACAATGAGCAGTTCTTC. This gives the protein CASSTLAGTYNEQFF.

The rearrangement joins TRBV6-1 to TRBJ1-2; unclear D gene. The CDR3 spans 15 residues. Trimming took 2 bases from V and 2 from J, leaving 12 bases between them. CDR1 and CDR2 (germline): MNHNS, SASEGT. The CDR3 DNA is TGTGCCAGCAGTGAAATTTTAAACCCAAACTATGGCTACACCTTC. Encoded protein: CASSEILNPNYGYTF.

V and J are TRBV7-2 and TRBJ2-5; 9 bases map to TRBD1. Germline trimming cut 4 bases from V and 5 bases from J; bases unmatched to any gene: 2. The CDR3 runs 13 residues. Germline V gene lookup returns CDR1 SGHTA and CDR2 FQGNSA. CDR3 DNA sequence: TGTGCCAGCAGCTGGACAGGGGTTGAGACCCAGTACTTC. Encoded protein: CASSWTGVETQYF.

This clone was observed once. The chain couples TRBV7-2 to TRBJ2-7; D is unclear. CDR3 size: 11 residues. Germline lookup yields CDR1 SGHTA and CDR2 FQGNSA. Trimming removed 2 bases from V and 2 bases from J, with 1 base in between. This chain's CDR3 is CASSLTYEQYF. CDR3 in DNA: TGTGCCAGCAGCTTAACCTACGAGCAGTACTTC. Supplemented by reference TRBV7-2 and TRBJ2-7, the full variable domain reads GAGVSQSPSNKVTEKGKDVELRCDPISGHTALYWYRQSLGQGLEFLIYFQGNSAPDKSGLPSDRFSAERTGGSVSTLTIQRTQQEDSAVYLCASSLTYEQYFGPGTRLTVT.

CDR3 in amino acids: CASSLYEYSGNTIYF. CDR3 nucleotide sequence: TGTGCCAGCAGCTTATACGAGTACTCGGGAAACACCATATATTTT. V gene TRBV11-2 combines with J gene TRBJ1-3; no definite D call. The CDR3 covers 15 residues. Germline-derived CDR1 and CDR2 are SGHAT and FQNNGV. V shed 2 bases and J shed 4 bases, with 12 bases lying between them.

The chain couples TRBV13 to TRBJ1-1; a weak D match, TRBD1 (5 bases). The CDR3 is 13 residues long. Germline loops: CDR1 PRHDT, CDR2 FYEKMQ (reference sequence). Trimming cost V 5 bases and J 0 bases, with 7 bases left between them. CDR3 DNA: TGTGCCAGCAGCCAGACAGTGAACACTGAAGCTTTCTTT. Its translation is CASSQTVNTEAFF. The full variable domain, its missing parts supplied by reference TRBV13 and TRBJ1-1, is AAGVIQSPRHLIKEKRETATLKCYPIPRHDTVYWYQQGPGQDPQFLISFYEKMQSDKGSIPDRFSAQQFSDYHSELNMSSLELGDSALYFCASSQTVNTEAFFGQGTRLTVV.

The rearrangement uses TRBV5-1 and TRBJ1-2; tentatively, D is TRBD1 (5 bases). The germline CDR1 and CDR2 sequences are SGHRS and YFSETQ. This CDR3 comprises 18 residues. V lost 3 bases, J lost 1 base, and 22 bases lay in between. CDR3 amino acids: CASSSAYMDIDSNYGYTF. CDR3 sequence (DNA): TGCGCCAGCAGCTCCGCATATATGGATATAGACAGTAACTATGGCTACACCTTC.

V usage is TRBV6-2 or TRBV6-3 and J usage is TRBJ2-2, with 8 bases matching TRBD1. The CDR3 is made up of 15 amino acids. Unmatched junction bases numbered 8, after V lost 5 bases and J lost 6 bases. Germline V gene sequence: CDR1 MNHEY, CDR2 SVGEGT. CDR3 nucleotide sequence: TGTGCCAGCAGTCACTGGGCGACAGGGGCCGGGGAGCTGTTTTTT. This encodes CASSHWATGAGELFF.

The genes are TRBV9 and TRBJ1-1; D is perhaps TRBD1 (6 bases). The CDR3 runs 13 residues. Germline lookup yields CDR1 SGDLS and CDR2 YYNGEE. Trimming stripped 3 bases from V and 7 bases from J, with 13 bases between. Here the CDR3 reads CASSATLQGEAFF. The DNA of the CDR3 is TGTGCCAGCAGCGCAACCCTACAGGGTGAAGCTTTCTTT.

The CDR3 DNA is TGTGCCAGCAGTCCTGCTACCATACAGGGAGCCGAAAAACTGTTTTTT. Translation gives CASSPATIQGAEKLFF. The rearrangement uses TRBV25-1 and TRBJ1-4; D is possibly TRBD1 (6 bases). This CDR3 is built from 16 residues. Germline CDR1 reads MGHDK; CDR2 reads SYGVNS. V was clipped by 5 bases and J by 8 bases, with 21 bases between them.

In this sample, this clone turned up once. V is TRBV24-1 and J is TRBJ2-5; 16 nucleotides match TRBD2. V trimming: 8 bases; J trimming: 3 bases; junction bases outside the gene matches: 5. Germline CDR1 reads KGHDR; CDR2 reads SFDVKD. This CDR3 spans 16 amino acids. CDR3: CATTGTSGRGEETQYF. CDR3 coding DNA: TGTGCCACCACCGGGACTAGCGGGAGGGGGGAAGAGACCCAGTACTTC.

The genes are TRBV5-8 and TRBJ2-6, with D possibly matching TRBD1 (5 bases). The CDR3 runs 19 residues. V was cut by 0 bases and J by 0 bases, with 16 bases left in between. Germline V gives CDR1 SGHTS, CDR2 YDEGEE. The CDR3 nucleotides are TGTGCCAGCAGCTTGGAGCTACAGGCTTGGAGCTCTGGGGCCAACGTCCTGACTTTC. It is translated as CASSLELQAWSSGANVLTF.

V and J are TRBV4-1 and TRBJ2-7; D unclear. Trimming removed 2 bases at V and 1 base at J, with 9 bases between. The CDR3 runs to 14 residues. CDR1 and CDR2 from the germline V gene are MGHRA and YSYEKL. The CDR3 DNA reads TGCGCCAGCAGCCAATCGGAAGGGTCCTACGAGCAGTACTTC. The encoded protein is CASSQSEGSYEQYF.

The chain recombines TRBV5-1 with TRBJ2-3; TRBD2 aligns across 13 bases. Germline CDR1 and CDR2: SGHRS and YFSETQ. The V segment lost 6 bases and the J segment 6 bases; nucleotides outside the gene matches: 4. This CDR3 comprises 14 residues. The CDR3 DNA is TGCGCCAGCAAAGGGACTAGCGGGGCGGATACGCAGTATTTT. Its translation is CASKGTSGADTQYF. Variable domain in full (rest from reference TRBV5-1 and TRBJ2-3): KAGVTQTPRYLIKTRGQQVTLSCSPISGHRSVSWYQQTPGQGLQFLFEYFSETQRNKGNFPGRFSGRQFSNSRSEMNVSTLELGDSALYLCASKGTSGADTQYFGPGTRLTVL.

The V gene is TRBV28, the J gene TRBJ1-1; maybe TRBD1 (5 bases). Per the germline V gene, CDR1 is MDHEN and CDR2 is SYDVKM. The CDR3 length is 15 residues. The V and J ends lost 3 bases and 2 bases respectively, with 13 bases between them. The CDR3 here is CASSFTAGPNTEAFF. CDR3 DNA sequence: TGTGCCAGCAGTTTTACCGCAGGGCCCAACACTGAAGCTTTCTTT.

The CDR3 DNA is TGTGCCAGCAGTTTAGGGTGGGGCACTGAAGCTTTCTTT. Residues: CASSLGWGTEAFF. The chain couples TRBV12-3 or TRBV12-4 to TRBJ1-1, with unresolved D. Trimming removed 1 base from V and 4 bases from J, with 7 bases in between. This CDR3 has 13 amino acids.

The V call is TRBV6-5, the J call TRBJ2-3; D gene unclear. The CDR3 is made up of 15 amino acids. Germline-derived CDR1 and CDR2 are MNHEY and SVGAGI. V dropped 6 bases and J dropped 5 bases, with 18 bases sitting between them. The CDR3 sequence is CASRPQLPAEDTQYF. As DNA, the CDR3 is TGTGCCAGCAGACCGCAACTTCCCGCGGAAGATACGCAGTATTTT.

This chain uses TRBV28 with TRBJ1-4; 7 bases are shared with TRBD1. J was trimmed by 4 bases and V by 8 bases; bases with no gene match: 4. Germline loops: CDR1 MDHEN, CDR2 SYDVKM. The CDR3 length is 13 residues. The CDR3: CASLDRNNEKLFF. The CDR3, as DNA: TGTGCCAGCCTGGACAGGAATAATGAAAAACTGTTTTTT.